The 12 T cell receptor beta chains in this list originate from one sample, sequenced in a study of identical twins (dated by TCRdb to about 2016). Receptor amplification or capture employed 5' RACE. These reads were obtained on an Illumina HiSeq 2000. TCRdb reworked the public reads: Q25 trimming with fastp, MiXCR clone assembly, productive beta chains retained. Rows with a matching CDR3 protein are joined into one entry that keeps the most common DNA and genes. This sample holds 450,000 to 600,000 distinct CDR3 sequences; 20% to 25% were observed only once. The ten most abundant clones make up approximately 0.52% of the sample. The data also belong to a second study, concerning yellow fever vaccine responses in identical twins.

The sample comprised CD4+ T cells sorted from blood. These receptors were taken from a woman younger than 35 in good health.

This clonotype turned up a few times. The chain links TRBV3-1 to TRBJ2-2; D is undetermined. V was clipped by 0 bases and J by 1 base, with 6 bases between them. Germline V CDR1 and CDR2: LGHDT, YNNKEL (reference sequence). This CDR3 comprises 15 residues. CDR3 sequence: CASSQERVNTGELFF. CDR3 sequence (DNA): TGTGCCAGCAGCCAAGAAAGGGTGAACACCGGGGAGCTGTTTTTT.

The CDR3 protein is CASSYTGQGHEQYF. CDR3 in DNA: TGTGCCAGCAGTTACACGGGACAGGGTCACGAGCAGTACTTC. The V call is TRBV2, the J call TRBJ2-7; 9 nucleotides match TRBD1. Trimming at V came to 5 bases and at J to 5 bases, leaving 7 bases not matched to a gene. The CDR3 runs to 14 residues. The germline V gene has CDR1 SNHLY and CDR2 FYNNEI.

This clonotype came up many times. The gene calls are TRBV5-1 and TRBJ2-1; D remains unclear. Per germline, CDR1 SGHRS and CDR2 YFSETQ. The CDR3 runs 15 residues. Trimming took off 0 bases at V and 7 bases at J, with 14 bases between the two ends. This CDR3 is CASSLDSPVGNEQFF. CDR3 DNA sequence: TGCGCCAGCAGCTTGGATTCTCCTGTGGGTAATGAGCAGTTCTTC.

This clonotype came up a few times. This chain connects TRBV12-3 or TRBV12-4 to TRBJ1-6; 8 nucleotides align to TRBD1. This CDR3 is 15 amino acids long. The trim removed 8 bases at V and 2 bases at J, leaving 5 bases unmatched. The CDR3 sequence: CASQRTGTYNSPLHF. The CDR3 bases are TGTGCCAGCCAACGGACAGGGACCTATAATTCACCCCTCCACTTT.

There are a few counts of this clonotype. The V call is TRBV10-3, the J call TRBJ2-1; tentative D call: TRBD2 (5 bases). The CDR3 has 14 residues. Deletions cut 3 bases from V and 9 bases from J, with 15 bases between. Germline V CDR1 and CDR2: ENHRY, SYGVKD. The CDR3: CAISEVDLATEQFF. The CDR3 DNA sequence: TGTGCCATCAGTGAAGTGGACTTAGCGACTGAGCAGTTCTTC.

This rearrangement joins TRBV29-1 to TRBJ2-7; D is perhaps TRBD1 or TRBD2 (6 bases each). The CDR3 has 17 residues. V was cut by 1 base and J by 3 bases, with 22 bases left in between. CDR1 is SQVTM and CDR2 is ANQGSEA in the germline V gene. CDR3 protein: CSVEVRLVQGGHYEQYF. The DNA for the CDR3 is TGCAGCGTTGAAGTGCGATTAGTACAGGGAGGACACTACGAGCAGTACTTC.

This clonotype was seen a handful of times. This chain joins TRBV24-1 and TRBJ2-5; possibly TRBD2 for D (5 bases). V lost 4 bases and J 7 bases, leaving 18 bases between the germline ends. From germline, CDR1 is KGHDR and CDR2 SFDVKD. This CDR3 has 15 residues. DNA of the CDR3: TGTGCCACCAGTGACCCGACTAACCCGCGTGGGACCCAGTACTTC. Amino acids: CATSDPTNPRGTQYF.

This clonotype was seen more than once but under ten times. The chain links TRBV29-1 to TRBJ2-3; TRBD1 aligns across 11 bases. Germline lookup yields CDR1 SQVTM and CDR2 ANQGSEA. This CDR3 comprises 14 residues. The J segment lost 5 bases and the V segment lost 7 bases, leaving 8 bases of the junction unmatched. CDR3 amino acids: CSAPGTGGGDTQYF. CDR3 in DNA: TGCAGCGCCCCCGGGACAGGGGGAGGAGATACGCAGTATTTT.

CDR3: CASSGGGGQQETQYF. The CDR3 nucleotides are TGTGCCAGCAGTGGGGGGGGTGGACAGCAAGAGACCCAGTACTTC. The V gene is TRBV25-1, the J gene TRBJ2-5, with D perhaps TRBD2 (7 bases). Germline V gene sequence: CDR1 MGHDK, CDR2 SYGVNS. The CDR3 contains 15 residues. V gave up 4 bases and J gave up 2 bases, with 14 bases separating them.

The chain is built from TRBV29-1 and TRBJ2-1, with D hard to call. Germline V lookup: CDR1 SQVTM, CDR2 ANQGSEA. The V end was cut by 0 bases, the J end by 2 bases, with 11 bases between. This CDR3 is built from 15 residues. The CDR3 DNA reads TGCAGCGTTGAAGATGATGGGGATCCCTACAATGAGCAGTTCTTC. It is translated as CSVEDDGDPYNEQFF.

This clonotype was observed a few times. The chain links TRBV12-3 or TRBV12-4 to TRBJ2-1; 11 nucleotides line up with TRBD2. V trimming: 6 bases; J trimming: 5 bases; junction bases outside the gene matches: 6. This CDR3 comprises 15 residues. CDR3 nucleotides: TGTGCCAGCAGGATAGCGGGAGGGACGAACAATGAGCAGTTCTTC. This codes for CASRIAGGTNNEQFF.

The chain combines TRBV11-2 with TRBJ2-7; 9 nucleotides match TRBD2. The CDR3 consists of 14 residues. Germline assignment: CDR1 SGHAT and CDR2 FQNNGV. V dropped 1 base and J dropped 2; count of bases not matched to a gene: 0. The CDR3 loop reads CASSLGGRAYEQYF. DNA of the CDR3: TGTGCCAGCAGCTTAGGCGGGAGGGCCTACGAGCAGTACTTC. Full variable domain (missing parts from reference TRBV11-2 and TRBJ2-7): EAGVAQSPRYKIIEKRQSVAFWCNPISGHATLYWYQQILGQGPKLLIQFQNNGVVDDSQLPKDRFSAERLKGVDSTLKIQPAKLEDSAVYLCASSLGGRAYEQYFGPGTRLTVT.